One and the same sample provided the 6 T cell receptor beta chains below, sequenced in a study of T cells and copy number aberrations in small-cell lung cancer. Profiling relied on immunoSEQ multiplex PCR, and the TCRdb table lists in-frame clones only, not all of them. The sample shows about 900 clones, 94% of them seen only once. The sequencing input was tumor tissue. These receptors came from a woman between 45 and 65 years old with small cell lung cancer.

This clone has just one count. The chain employs TRBV5-4 and TRBJ1-6; D remains ambiguous. Looked up from germline, CDR1 is SGHNT and CDR2 is YYREEE (reference sequence). V shed 1 base and J shed 0 bases, with 8 bases lying between them. The CDR3 sequence is 16 residues long. In DNA, the CDR3 is TGTGCCAGCAGCTTGTGGCAGAGCTCCTATAATTCACCCCTCCACTTT. The encoded protein is CASSLWQSSYNSPLHF.

The chain carries TRBV29-1 and TRBJ2-4; D may be TRBD1 or TRBD2 (5 bases each). Germline V gene data show CDR1 as SQVTM and CDR2 as ANQGSEA. The CDR3 consists of 14 residues. V was clipped by 0 bases and J by 7 bases, with 13 bases between them. The CDR3 sequence: CSVEDHNGGNIQYF. CDR3 coding DNA: TGCAGCGTTGAAGACCACAATGGGGGTAACATTCAGTACTTC.

The chain's CDR3 is CASSFTGHSNQPQHF. DNA of the CDR3: TGCGCCAGCAGCTTCACGGGACACAGCAATCAGCCCCAGCATTTT. V is TRBV5-1 and J is TRBJ1-5; weak D call: TRBD1 (6 bases). CDR3 length equals 15 residues. Germline assignment: CDR1 SGHRS and CDR2 YFSETQ. V was trimmed by 2 bases and J by 1 base, leaving 10 bases between them.

The rearrangement joins TRBV28 to TRBJ2-7, with D perhaps matching TRBD1 (6 bases). The CDR3 covers 12 residues. V was trimmed by 5 bases and J by 3 bases, leaving 8 bases between them. Germline CDR1 and CDR2: MDHEN and SYDVKM. CDR3: CASSMTGYEQYF. DNA for the CDR3: TGTGCCAGCAGTATGACAGGCTACGAGCAGTACTTC.

Regarding this clone: Mismatch with germline at one junction end may stem from a read error. The chain employs TRBV7-9 and TRBJ1-1; TRBD1 is a possible D gene (6 bases). In germline, CDR1 is SEHNR, CDR2 FQNEAQ (reference sequence). The CDR3 extends over 13 amino acids. Here the CDR3 DNA reads TGTGTCAGCAGCTTAGGCGTAGGGGGTGAAGCTTTCTTT. Translation gives CVSSLGVGGEAFF.

The rearrangement links TRBV27 to TRBJ2-7, with D hard to call. The germline V gene encodes CDR1 MNHEY and CDR2 SMNVEV (reference sequence). Between the trimmed V and J ends, which lost 8 bases and 3 bases, there was a span of 17 bases. CDR3 length: 14 residues. This CDR3 is CASRWATGFYEQYF. CDR3 coding DNA: TGTGCCAGCCGTTGGGCCACCGGGTTCTACGAGCAGTACTTC.